What follows is one T cell receptor beta chain and its context. The sample belongs to a study of technical replicates of blood from a few donors. Germline assignment: CDR1 MDHEN and CDR2 SYDVKM. The CDR3 length is 14 residues. Trimming shortened V by 7 bases and J by 8 bases, and 18 bases separated the two germline ends. Clones were read by immunoSEQ multiplex PCR, and TCRdb kept only the in-frame ones, dropping some. The sample shows around 80,000 clones, around 90% of them seen only once. The clonotype originates from a human donor in good health. The sample taken for sequencing was T cells isolated from PBMCs. The V call is TRBV28, the J call TRBJ2-1; D is possibly TRBD1 (6 bases). CDR3 sequence: CASNRDNSMDEQFF. The CDR3 DNA follows: TGTGCCAGCAACAGGGACAATAGTATGGATGAGCAGTTCTTC.